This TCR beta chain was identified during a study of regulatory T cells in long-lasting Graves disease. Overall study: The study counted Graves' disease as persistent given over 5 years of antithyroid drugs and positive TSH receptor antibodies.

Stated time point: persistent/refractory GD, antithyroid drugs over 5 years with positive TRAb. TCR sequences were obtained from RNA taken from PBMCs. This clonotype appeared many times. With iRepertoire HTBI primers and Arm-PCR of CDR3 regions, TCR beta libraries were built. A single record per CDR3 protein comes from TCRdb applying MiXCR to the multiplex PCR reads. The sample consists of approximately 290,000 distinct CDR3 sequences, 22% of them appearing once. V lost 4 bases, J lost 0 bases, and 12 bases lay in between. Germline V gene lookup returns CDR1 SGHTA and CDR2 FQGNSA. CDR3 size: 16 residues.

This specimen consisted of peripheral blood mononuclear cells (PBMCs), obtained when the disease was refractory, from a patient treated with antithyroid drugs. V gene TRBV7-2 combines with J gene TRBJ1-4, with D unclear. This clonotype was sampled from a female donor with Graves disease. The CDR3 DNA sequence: TGTGCCAGCAGCTCGCCCGTGGGTTCAACTAATGAAAAACTGTTTTTT. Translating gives CASSSPVGSTNEKLFF.